This T cell receptor beta chain is drawn from a study of neurological immune-mediated disorders. Study-wide results and limits: Expansion of TCR clones was greatest in HTLV-1-associated myelopathy and smallest in multiple sclerosis, where it fell below that of healthy controls.

The V end was cut by 5 bases, the J end by 8 bases, with 18 bases between. Germline-derived CDR1 and CDR2 are SGHTA and FQGNSA. The CDR3 loop spans 14 amino acids. Input was some 1 million sorted T cells, either CD4+ or CD8+. This clonotype was recorded at least ten times. Antigen unknown. TCRdb reprocessed the 5' RACE reads with MiXCR, giving one entry per CDR3 protein. The sample lists about 54,000 distinct CDR3 sequences, under 5% occurring once. The specimen sequenced was CD4+ T cells from blood. This clonotype originated in a woman aged 40-49 years with multiple sclerosis. The chain uses TRBV7-2 and TRBJ2-5; D is undetermined. The CDR3 DNA reads as TGTGCCAGCAGCCCGTGGGCCCCCGGTCGAACCCAGTACTTC. Its translation: CASSPWAPGRTQYF.